The rows below give T cell receptor beta chains drawn from one sample of a study of blood T cell repertoires in COVID-19. Sequenced by immunoSEQ multiplex PCR; TCRdb stores in-frame clones only, minus some. The repertoire holds about 440,000 clones, with 70% to 90% as singletons. Sequencing was performed on PBMCs or T cells enriched from blood (not recorded which). All receptors derive from a woman aged 18 to 35 with acute COVID-19. CDR3s include the opening cysteine and the closing phenylalanine or tryptophan. The D gene is left open where the match is weak. The size of a clone is reported for some rows only, either as once, few or many, or as a class for expanded clones.

D gene: -; V gene: TRBV27; clone size: -; J gene: TRBJ2-7; CDR3 protein: CASSPTGYEQYF; CDR3 DNA: TGTGCCAGCAGTCCCACCGGCTACGAGCAGTACTTC
D gene: -; V gene: TRBV18; clone size: -; J gene: TRBJ1-4; CDR3 protein: CASSSDKQGEKLFF; CDR3 DNA: TGTGCCAGCTCATCAGATAAGCAGGGTGAAAAACTGTTTTTT
D gene: TRBD1; V gene: TRBV6-5; clone size: -; J gene: TRBJ1-6; CDR3 protein: CASSWTGRYSPLHF; CDR3 DNA: TGTGCCAGCAGCTGGACAGGGAGGTATTCACCCCTCCACTTT
D gene: TRBD1; V gene: TRBV11-2; clone size: -; J gene: TRBJ2-7; CDR3 protein: CASSLGDSSLSYEQYF; CDR3 DNA: TGTGCCAGCAGCTTGGGGGACAGCTCTCTCTCCTACGAGCAGTACTTC
D gene: -; V gene: TRBV7-2; clone size: -; J gene: TRBJ2-7; CDR3 protein: CASSLGGKAYEQYF; CDR3 DNA: TGTGCCAGCAGCTTAGGCGGAAAAGCCTACGAGCAGTACTTC
D gene: -; V gene: TRBV7-9; clone size: -; J gene: TRBJ2-7; CDR3 protein: CASSPGTTTTVLDEQYF; CDR3 DNA: TGTGCCAGCAGCCCCGGGACAACCACGACGGTGCTTGACGAGCAGTACTTC
D gene: TRBD1; V gene: TRBV15; clone size: few; J gene: TRBJ2-6; CDR3 protein: CATSRGGGDISGANVLTF; CDR3 DNA: TGTGCCACCAGCAGAGGAGGGGGCGACATCTCTGGGGCCAACGTCCTGACTTTC
D gene: TRBD1; V gene: TRBV19; clone size: -; J gene: TRBJ2-7; CDR3 protein: CASSPRQGSYEQYF; CDR3 DNA: TGTGCCAGTAGTCCTCGACAGGGCTCCTACGAGCAGTACTTC
D gene: TRBD1; V gene: TRBV5-6; clone size: -; J gene: TRBJ2-7; CDR3 protein: CASSFFTYQGDYEQYF; CDR3 DNA: TGTGCCAGCAGCTTCTTCACCTACCAGGGGGACTACGAGCAGTACTTC
D gene: TRBD2; V gene: TRBV29-1; clone size: -; J gene: TRBJ2-7; CDR3 protein: CSVETTSGVYEQYF; CDR3 DNA: TGCAGCGTTGAAACGACTAGCGGGGTCTACGAGCAGTACTTC
D gene: -; V gene: TRBV30; clone size: -; J gene: TRBJ1-4; CDR3 protein: CAGSGQLNEKLFF; CDR3 DNA: TGTGCCGGATCAGGGCAATTAAATGAAAAACTGTTTTTT
D gene: -; V gene: TRBV9; clone size: -; J gene: TRBJ1-2; CDR3 protein: CASSYDRNYGYTF; CDR3 DNA: TGTGCCAGCAGCTATGACAGAAACTATGGCTACACCTTC
D gene: -; V gene: TRBV11-2; clone size: -; J gene: TRBJ1-5; CDR3 protein: CASSLRQNQPQHF; CDR3 DNA: TGTGCCAGCAGCTTGCGGCAAAATCAGCCCCAGCATTTT
D gene: TRBD1; V gene: TRBV7-9; clone size: -; J gene: TRBJ1-1; CDR3 protein: CASSLTGQLMNTEAFF; CDR3 DNA: TGTGCCAGCAGCTTAACGGGACAGCTCATGAACACTGAAGCTTTCTTT
D gene: TRBD2; V gene: TRBV4-2; clone size: -; J gene: TRBJ2-1; CDR3 protein: CASSQDKAGAYNEQFF; CDR3 DNA: TGTGCCAGCAGCCAAGATAAAGCGGGGGCCTACAATGAGCAGTTCTTC
D gene: TRBD2; V gene: TRBV29-1; clone size: -; J gene: TRBJ2-1; CDR3 protein: CSVRLSGGAYNEQFF; CDR3 DNA: TGCAGCGTGAGGCTAAGCGGGGGGGCCTACAATGAGCAGTTCTTC
D gene: -; V gene: TRBV6-5; clone size: -; J gene: TRBJ2-3; CDR3 protein: CASSFGTPPVTDTQYF; CDR3 DNA: TGTGCCAGCAGTTTCGGGACTCCACCCGTTACAGATACGCAGTATTTT
D gene: TRBD2; V gene: TRBV28; clone size: -; J gene: TRBJ2-3; CDR3 protein: CASSSPRAGDTDTQYF; CDR3 DNA: TGTGCCAGCAGCTCCCCCCGAGCGGGAGACACAGATACGCAGTATTTT
D gene: TRBD1; V gene: TRBV10-3; clone size: -; J gene: TRBJ2-4; CDR3 protein: CAISSQGVLAKNIQYF; CDR3 DNA: TGTGCCATCAGTTCACAGGGGGTGCTAGCCAAAAACATTCAGTACTTC
D gene: TRBD1; V gene: TRBV5-6; clone size: once; J gene: TRBJ1-2; CDR3 protein: CASSFSGTGARGYTF; CDR3 DNA: TGTGCCAGCAGCTTCTCCGGGACAGGGGCGCGTGGCTACACCTTC
D gene: -; V gene: TRBV5-1; clone size: -; J gene: TRBJ1-1; CDR3 protein: CASSPAENTEAFF; CDR3 DNA: TGCGCCAGCAGCCCCGCGGAGAACACTGAAGCTTTCTTT
D gene: TRBD2; V gene: TRBV5-6; clone size: -; J gene: TRBJ2-7; CDR3 protein: CASSYSGTSLEQYF; CDR3 DNA: TGTGCCAGCAGTTATTCCGGGACTAGTCTCGAGCAGTACTTC
D gene: TRBD1; V gene: TRBV19; clone size: -; J gene: TRBJ1-4; CDR3 protein: CASSIRTGGYEKLFF; CDR3 DNA: TGTGCCAGTAGTATACGGACAGGGGGGTATGAAAAACTGTTTTTT
D gene: TRBD1; V gene: TRBV14; clone size: -; J gene: TRBJ1-1; CDR3 protein: CASSPPGTGGTEAFF; CDR3 DNA: TGTGCCAGCAGCCCCCCCGGGACAGGGGGCACTGAAGCTTTCTTT
D gene: TRBD1; V gene: TRBV27; clone size: -; J gene: TRBJ2-2; CDR3 protein: CASSFDGTGGTGELFF; CDR3 DNA: TGTGCCAGCAGTTTTGATGGGACAGGGGGCACCGGGGAGCTGTTTTTT